The T cell receptor beta chain described here comes from a study of T cell repertoires in cytomegalovirus infection. Study-wide background: The authors relied on CMV epitopes, both recently identified HLA-C-restricted and well-studied HLA-B-restricted. Public TCR beta signatures provided an indication of both CMV infection and a matching HLA type.

This clonotype was seen repeatedly, ten times or more. Its cognate antigen is unknown. From the reads, TCRdb called clonotypes with MiXCR, one entry per CDR3 protein. The sample contains a few hundred thousand distinct CDR3 sequences, 25% to 35% of which appear only once. Study-level points and caveats: What dominated the ex vivo response were HLA-C-restricted CMV-specific TCR beta clonotypes. Of the TCR beta families, the public ones yielded a cumulative frequency that identified carriers of CMV plus the relevant HLA.

The sample was cultured PBMCs, taken from culture after CMV antigen stimulation. The source is a human donor in good health (CMV status not recorded). Some clones in this sample may be carry-over from other donors' samples.

CDR3 bases: TGTGCCAGCAGTTTGAATTCCTTAGCCAAAAACATTCAGTACTTC. Protein: CASSLNSLAKNIQYF. The chain uses TRBV12-3 or TRBV12-4 and TRBJ2-4; D remains ambiguous. The CDR3 extends over 15 amino acids. The germline V and J ends were trimmed by 3 bases and 0 bases, with 9 bases remaining between them.